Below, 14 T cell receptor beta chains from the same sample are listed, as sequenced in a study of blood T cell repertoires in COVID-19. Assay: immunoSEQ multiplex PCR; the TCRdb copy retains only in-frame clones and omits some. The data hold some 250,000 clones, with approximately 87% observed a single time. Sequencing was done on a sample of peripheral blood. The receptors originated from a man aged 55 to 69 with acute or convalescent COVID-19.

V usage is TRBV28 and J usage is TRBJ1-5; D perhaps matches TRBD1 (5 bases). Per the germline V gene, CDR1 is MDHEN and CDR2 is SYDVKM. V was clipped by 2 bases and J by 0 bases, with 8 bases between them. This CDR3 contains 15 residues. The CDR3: CASSLAGDSNQPQHF. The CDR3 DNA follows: TGTGCCAGCAGTTTAGCGGGGGATAGCAATCAGCCCCAGCATTTT. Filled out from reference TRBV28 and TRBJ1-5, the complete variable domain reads DVKVTQSSRYLVKRTGEKVFLECVQDMDHENMFWYRQDPGLGLRLIYFSYDVKMKEKGDIPEGYSVSREKKERFSLILESASTNQTSMYLCASSLAGDSNQPQHFGDGTRLSIL.

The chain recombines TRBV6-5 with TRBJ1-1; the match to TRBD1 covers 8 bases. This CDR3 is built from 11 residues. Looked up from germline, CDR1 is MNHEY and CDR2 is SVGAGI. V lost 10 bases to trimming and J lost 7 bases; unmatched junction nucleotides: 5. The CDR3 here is CATNRGFEAFF. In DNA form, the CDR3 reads TGTGCCACCAACAGGGGGTTTGAAGCTTTCTTT.

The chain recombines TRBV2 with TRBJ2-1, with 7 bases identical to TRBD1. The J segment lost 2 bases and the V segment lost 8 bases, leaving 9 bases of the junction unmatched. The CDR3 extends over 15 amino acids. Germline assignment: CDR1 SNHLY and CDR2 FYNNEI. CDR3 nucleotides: TGTGCCAGCCGTGTCGGGGACAGACCCTACAATGAGCAGTTCTTC. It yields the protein CASRVGDRPYNEQFF.

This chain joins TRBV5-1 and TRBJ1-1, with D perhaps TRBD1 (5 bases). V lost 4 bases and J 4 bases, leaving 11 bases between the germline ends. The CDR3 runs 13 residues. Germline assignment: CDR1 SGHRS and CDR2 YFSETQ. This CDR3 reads CASSPGGGTEAFF. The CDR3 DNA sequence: TGCGCCAGCAGCCCTGGGGGAGGCACTGAAGCTTTCTTT.

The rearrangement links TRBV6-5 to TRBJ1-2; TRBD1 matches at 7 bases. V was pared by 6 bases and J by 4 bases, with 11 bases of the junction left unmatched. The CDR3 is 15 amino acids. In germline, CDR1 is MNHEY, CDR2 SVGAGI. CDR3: CASRNEQGIIYGYTF. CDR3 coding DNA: TGTGCCAGCAGAAATGAACAGGGGATCATCTATGGCTACACCTTC.

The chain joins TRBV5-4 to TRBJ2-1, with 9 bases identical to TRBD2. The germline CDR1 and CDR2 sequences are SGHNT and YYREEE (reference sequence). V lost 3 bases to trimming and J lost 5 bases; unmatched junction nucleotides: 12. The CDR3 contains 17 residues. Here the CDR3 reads CASSSGSMSSGDNEQFF. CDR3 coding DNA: TGTGCCAGCAGCTCTGGAAGTATGTCTAGCGGGGACAATGAGCAGTTCTTC.

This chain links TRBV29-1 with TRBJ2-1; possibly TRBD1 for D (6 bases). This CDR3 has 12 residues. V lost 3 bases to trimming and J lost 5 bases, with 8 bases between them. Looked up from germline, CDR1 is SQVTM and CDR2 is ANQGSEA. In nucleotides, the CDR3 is TGCAGCGTTGAGGGGGCGGACAATGAGCAGTTCTTC. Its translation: CSVEGADNEQFF.

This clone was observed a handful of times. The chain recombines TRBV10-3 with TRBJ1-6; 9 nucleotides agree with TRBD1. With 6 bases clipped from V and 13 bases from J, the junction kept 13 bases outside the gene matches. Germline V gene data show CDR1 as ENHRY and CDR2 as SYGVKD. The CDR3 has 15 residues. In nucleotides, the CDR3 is TGTGCCATCAGCCCGGGACAGGGCGAAGTTAGGCCCCTCCACTTT. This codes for CAISPGQGEVRPLHF.

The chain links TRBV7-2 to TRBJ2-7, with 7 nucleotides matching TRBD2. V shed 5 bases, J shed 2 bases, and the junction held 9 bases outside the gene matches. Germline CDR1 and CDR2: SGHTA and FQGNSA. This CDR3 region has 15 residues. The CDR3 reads CASSSGAGPAYEQYF. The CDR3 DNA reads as TGTGCCAGCAGCAGCGGGGCAGGGCCGGCCTACGAGCAGTACTTC.

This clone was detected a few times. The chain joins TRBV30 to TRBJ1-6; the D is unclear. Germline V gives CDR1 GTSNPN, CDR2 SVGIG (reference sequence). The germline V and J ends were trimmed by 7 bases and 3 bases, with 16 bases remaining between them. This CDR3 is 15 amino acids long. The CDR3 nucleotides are TGTGCCTCGGAGTGGAGGGAAAACTATAATTCACCCCTCCACTTT. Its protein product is CASEWRENYNSPLHF.

This CDR3 is CASSHPRDRLLHF. CDR3 DNA: TGTGCCAGCAGCCACCCTCGGGACAGGCTCCTCCACTTT. This chain joins TRBV3-1 (or the pseudogene TRBV3-2) and TRBJ1-6; 8 positions match TRBD1. The germline V gene encodes CDR1 LGHDT and CDR2 YNNKEL (reference sequence). The CDR3 has 13 residues. With 3 bases clipped from V and 15 bases from J, the junction kept 7 bases outside the gene matches.

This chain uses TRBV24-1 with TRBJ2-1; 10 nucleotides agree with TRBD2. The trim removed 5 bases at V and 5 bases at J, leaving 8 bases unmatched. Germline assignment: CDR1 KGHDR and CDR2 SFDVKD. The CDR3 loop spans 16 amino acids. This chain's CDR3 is CATSVRELAGNNEQFF. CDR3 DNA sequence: TGTGCCACCAGTGTTAGGGAACTAGCGGGGAACAATGAGCAGTTCTTC.

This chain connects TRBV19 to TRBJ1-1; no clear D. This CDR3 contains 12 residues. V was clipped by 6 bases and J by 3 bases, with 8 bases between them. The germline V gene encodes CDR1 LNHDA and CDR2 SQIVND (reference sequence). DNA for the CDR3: TGTGCCAGTAGCCGGAGGGACACTGAAGCTTTCTTT. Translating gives CASSRRDTEAFF. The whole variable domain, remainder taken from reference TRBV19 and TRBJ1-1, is DGGITQSPKYLFRKEGQNVTLSCEQNLNHDAMYWYRQDPGQGLRLIYYSQIVNDFQKGDIAEGYSVSREKKESFPLTVTSAQKNPTAFYLCASSRRDTEAFFGQGTRLTVV.

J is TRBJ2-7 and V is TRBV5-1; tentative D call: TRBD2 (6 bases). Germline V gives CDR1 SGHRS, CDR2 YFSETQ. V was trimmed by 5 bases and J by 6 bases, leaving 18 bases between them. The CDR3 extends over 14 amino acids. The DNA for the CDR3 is TGCGCCAGCAGGGAGGGGTCGGTAGGAGGCGAGCAGTACTTC. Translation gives CASREGSVGGEQYF.